Below, one T cell receptor beta chain is given with its context. As originally analysed: The assay estimated nucleated cells by amplifying reference gene primers. Here immunoSEQ multiplex PCR was the method, and the copy in TCRdb shows in-frame clones only, minus some. V, J and clone size derive from that table, while D and trimming were established from the DNA sequence. The data contain fewer than 250,000 clones, about 85% of them singletons. This sample is drawn from a study of blood T cell repertoires in COVID-19. Overall study: COVID-19 samples collected from the United States, Italy and Spain covered acute and convalescent phases. The analysed material was cDNA or gDNA that came from T cells, B-cell-depleted T cells, or PBMCs.

Trimming removed 1 base at V and 5 bases at J, with 17 bases between. The CDR3 extends over 16 amino acids. Germline V gene sequence: CDR1 MGHRA, CDR2 YSYEKL. The J gene is TRBJ2-5, the V gene TRBV4-1, with a tentative D call TRBD2 (6 bases). Sequenced input: peripheral blood. This TCR derives from a man in his forties with acute or convalescent COVID-19. The chain's CDR3 is CASSQGAGGSEETQYF. CDR3 coding DNA: TGCGCCAGCAGCCAAGGTGCCGGAGGGTCTGAGGAGACCCAGTACTTC.